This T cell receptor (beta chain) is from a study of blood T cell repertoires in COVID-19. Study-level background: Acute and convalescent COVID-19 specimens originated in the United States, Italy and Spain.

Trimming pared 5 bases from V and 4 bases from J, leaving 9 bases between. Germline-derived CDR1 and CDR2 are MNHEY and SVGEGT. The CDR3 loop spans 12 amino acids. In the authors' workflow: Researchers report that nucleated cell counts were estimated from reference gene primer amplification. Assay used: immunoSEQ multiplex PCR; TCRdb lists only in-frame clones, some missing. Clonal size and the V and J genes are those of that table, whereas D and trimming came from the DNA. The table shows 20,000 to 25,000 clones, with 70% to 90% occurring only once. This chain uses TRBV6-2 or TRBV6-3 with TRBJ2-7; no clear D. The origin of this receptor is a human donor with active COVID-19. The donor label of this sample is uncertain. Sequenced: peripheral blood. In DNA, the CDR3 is TGTGCCAGCAGTAACAGAAAATACGAGCAGTACTTC. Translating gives CASSNRKYEQYF.